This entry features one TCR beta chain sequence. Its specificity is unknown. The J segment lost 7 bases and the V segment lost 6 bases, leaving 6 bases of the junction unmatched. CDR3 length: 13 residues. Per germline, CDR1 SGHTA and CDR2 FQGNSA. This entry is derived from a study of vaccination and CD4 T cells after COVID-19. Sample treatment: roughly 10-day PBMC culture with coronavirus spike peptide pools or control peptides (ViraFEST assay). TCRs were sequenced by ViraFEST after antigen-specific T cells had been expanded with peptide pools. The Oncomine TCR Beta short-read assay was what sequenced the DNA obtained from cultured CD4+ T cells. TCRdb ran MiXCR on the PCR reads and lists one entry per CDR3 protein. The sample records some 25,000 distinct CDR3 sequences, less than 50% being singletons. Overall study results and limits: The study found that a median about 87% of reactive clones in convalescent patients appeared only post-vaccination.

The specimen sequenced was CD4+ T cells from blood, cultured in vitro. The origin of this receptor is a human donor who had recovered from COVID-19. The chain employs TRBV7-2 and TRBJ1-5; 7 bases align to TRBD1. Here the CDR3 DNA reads TGTGCCAGCAGTTACAGGGGAAAGCAGCCCCAGCATTTT. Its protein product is CASSYRGKQPQHF.